Sequencing of this T cell receptor (beta chain) was carried out in a study of blood T cell repertoires in COVID-19. Study background: Samples came from the United States, Italy and Spain, spanning acute and convalescent COVID-19. Sample material is recorded as cDNA or gDNA derived from T cells, B-cell-depleted T cells, or PBMCs.

The germline V gene encodes CDR1 SSHAT and CDR2 FNYEAQ (reference sequence). This CDR3 has 17 residues. Losses at the gene ends were 5 bases for V and 2 bases for J; bases not matched to a gene: 8. Methods used by the authors: Amplification from reference gene primers served as the basis for estimated nucleated cell counts. Some clones are missing from TCRdb's copy, which holds only in-frame ones; the method was immunoSEQ multiplex PCR. From that table come the V and J calls and clone size; the DNA was used to work out D and trimming. The table includes about 170,000 clones, 85% to 95% detected once.

The chain combines TRBV7-7 with TRBJ2-6; 8 bases fit TRBD1. This TCR was recovered from a middle-aged man with acute or convalescent COVID-19. The sequenced material came from peripheral blood. Here the CDR3 DNA reads TGTGCCAGCAGCAGTGGGACAGGCACTACTGGGGCCAACGTCCTGACTTTC. Amino acids: CASSSGTGTTGANVLTF.